This passage covers 24 T cell receptor beta chains from one sample sequenced in a study of T-cell memory formation after mild COVID-19. Via MiXCR, TCRdb re-called the 5' RACE reads, giving one row per CDR3 protein. The data show some 100,000 distinct CDR3 sequences, around 10% seen once. Sequencing was performed on PBMCs or a T cell subset sorted from them (not recorded which). Receptor source: a man between 18 and 29 years old who had mild COVID-19 (a few samples of this study predate the infection). Cell type and time point are not known.

This clonotype was observed a few times. V is TRBV7-9 and J is TRBJ2-5; D unclear. V shed 6 bases and J shed 2 bases, with 10 bases lying between them. Germline loops: CDR1 SEHNR, CDR2 FQNEAQ (reference sequence). CDR3 size: 13 residues. CDR3 amino acids: CASSRTPQETQYF. The CDR3 DNA reads as TGTGCCAGCAGTAGAACACCTCAAGAGACCCAGTACTTC.

This sequence joins TRBV6-2 or TRBV6-3 and TRBJ2-7; 7 nucleotides match TRBD2. This CDR3 region has 17 residues. Germline CDR1 is MNHEY and CDR2 is SVGEGT. After removal of 4 bases from V and 2 bases from J, the junction contained 14 bases not matched to a gene. In DNA, the CDR3 is TGTGCCAGCAGTTTTAGCGGGTACTCCGAATCAGCCTACGAGCAGTACTTC. Its translation: CASSFSGYSESAYEQYF.

There are a few counts of this clonotype. V gene TRBV29-1 combines with J gene TRBJ1-1; TRBD1 agrees at 8 bases. The V and J ends lost 6 bases and 3 bases, in that order; junction bases with no gene match: 9. CDR1 and CDR2 (germline): SQVTM, ANQGSEA. This CDR3 contains 14 residues. The CDR3 protein is CSVSQGARYTEAFF. In DNA, the CDR3 is TGCAGCGTGTCCCAGGGGGCGCGGTACACTGAAGCTTTCTTT.

This clonotype was counted only a few times. The V and J genes are TRBV6-2 or TRBV6-3 and TRBJ1-1, with D unresolved. Germline CDR1 MNHEY, CDR2 SVGEGT. Trimming pared 1 base from V and 6 bases from J, leaving 6 bases between. The CDR3 spans 12 residues. CDR3 residues: CASSYFGAEAFF. The DNA of the CDR3 is TGTGCCAGCAGTTACTTTGGGGCTGAAGCTTTCTTT.

The rearrangement links TRBV7-9 to TRBJ2-5; 8 bases line up with TRBD2. Losses at the gene ends were 2 bases for V and 3 bases for J; bases not matched to a gene: 2. This CDR3 contains 14 residues. CDR1 and CDR2 from the germline V gene are SEHNR and FQNEAQ (reference sequence). The CDR3 region is CASSLSGGEETQYF. For the CDR3, the DNA is TGTGCCAGCAGCTTATCGGGGGGGGAAGAGACCCAGTACTTC. Complete variable domain (other parts from reference TRBV7-9 and TRBJ2-5): DTGVSQNPRHKITKRGQNVTFRCDPISEHNRLYWYRQTLGQGPEFLTYFQNEAQLEKSRLLSDRFSAERPKGSFSTLEIQRTEQGDSAMYLCASSLSGGEETQYFGPGTRLLVL.

In its sample, this clonotype was seen a few times. This chain uses TRBV6-1 with TRBJ2-1; TRBD1 might be the D (7 bases). The CDR3 extends over 17 amino acids. Germline CDR1 and CDR2: MNHNS and SASEGT. The V end lost 3 bases, the J end lost 5 bases, and 20 bases lay between the germline ends. The CDR3 region is CASSERARTGLNNEQFF. The DNA of the CDR3 is TGTGCCAGCAGTGAGAGAGCCCGGACAGGACTAAACAATGAGCAGTTCTTC.

This clonotype showed up just a few times. The chain uses TRBV7-9 and TRBJ2-3, with D unclear. The germline V gene has CDR1 SEHNR and CDR2 FQNEAQ (reference sequence). The CDR3 is 14 amino acids. V was trimmed by 4 bases and J by 5 bases, leaving 13 bases between them. The CDR3: CASSSDMLLDTQYF. Here the CDR3 DNA reads TGTGCCAGCAGCTCCGATATGCTATTAGATACGCAGTATTTT.

The chain uses TRBV12-3 or TRBV12-4 and TRBJ2-5, with D perhaps TRBD1 or TRBD2 (5 bases each). V was shortened by 6 bases and J by 10 bases, with 15 bases between the two germline ends. The CDR3 sequence is 12 residues long. Written as DNA, the CDR3 is TGTGCCAGCAGCTTGAGTCTTGGGGGCCAGTACTTC. Its protein is CASSLSLGGQYF.

The chain has TRBV9 and TRBJ2-3, with unresolved D. V dropped 0 bases and J dropped 4 bases, with 6 bases sitting between them. Looked up from germline, CDR1 is SGDLS and CDR2 is YYNGEE. The CDR3 runs to 13 residues. The DNA for the CDR3 is TGTGCCAGCAGCGTAGTAGGTCCAGATACGCAGTATTTT. Translated: CASSVVGPDTQYF.

This clonotype was detected only a few times. The CDR3: CASSVIQGGVDNEQFF. CDR3 DNA: TGTGCCAGCAGTGTTATACAGGGGGGAGTTGACAATGAGCAGTTCTTC. The rearrangement uses TRBV2 and TRBJ2-1, with 8 bases lining up with TRBD1. Germline assignment: CDR1 SNHLY and CDR2 FYNNEI. Trimming cost V 4 bases and J 5 bases; bases outside gene matches: 10. The CDR3 runs to 16 residues.

The V call is TRBV29-1, the J call TRBJ1-1; no reliable D call. This CDR3 is 13 amino acids long. Trimming removed 6 bases at V and 3 bases at J, with 14 bases between. The germline V gene has CDR1 SQVTM and CDR2 ANQGSEA. The CDR3 region is CSVLPKGYTEAFF. The CDR3 DNA reads TGCAGCGTACTGCCTAAAGGATACACTGAAGCTTTCTTT.

This clonotype was detected many times. The chain is built from TRBV6-5 and TRBJ1-2; 7 bases map to TRBD1. Trimming at V came to 6 bases and at J to 0 bases, leaving 4 bases not matched to a gene. The CDR3 contains 14 residues. Germline V CDR1 and CDR2: MNHEY, SVGAGI. The CDR3 sequence: CASSIGTANYGYTF. Here the CDR3 DNA reads TGTGCCAGCAGCATTGGGACAGCTAACTATGGCTACACCTTC.

The rearrangement links TRBV11-2 to TRBJ2-5; TRBD2 might be the D (5 bases). Trimming stripped 1 base from V and 5 bases from J, with 20 bases between. The CDR3 has 17 residues. Germline CDR1 reads SGHAT; CDR2 reads FQNNGV. Here the CDR3 DNA reads TGTGCCAGCAGCTTAGTATTTGTCGGAGTTCGGGATGAGACCCAGTACTTC. Translated: CASSLVFVGVRDETQYF.

The V call is TRBV7-9, the J call TRBJ2-2; D is undetermined. This CDR3 region has 12 residues. From germline, CDR1 is SEHNR and CDR2 FQNEAQ (reference sequence). Trimming stripped 3 bases from V and 6 bases from J, with 5 bases between. The CDR3 loop is CASSFAAGELFF. The DNA of the CDR3 is TGTGCCAGCAGCTTCGCAGCCGGGGAGCTGTTTTTT.

This clonotype came up a few times. V is TRBV5-1 and J is TRBJ2-2; D ambiguous. The CDR3 runs 17 residues. Germline V gene sequence: CDR1 SGHRS, CDR2 YFSETQ. V lost 1 base to trimming and J lost 5 bases, with 18 bases between them. The CDR3 region has the DNA TGCGCCAGCAGCTTGCCTTTCGACTCTTCAGAAACCGGGGAGCTGTTTTTT. Translated: CASSLPFDSSETGELFF.

This chain uses TRBV4-3 with TRBJ2-6, with D possibly being TRBD2 (7 bases). Germline lookup yields CDR1 LGHNA and CDR2 YSLEER. The V end lost 4 bases, the J end lost 1 base, and 17 bases lay between the germline ends. The CDR3 has 18 amino acids. This CDR3 is CASSPRGGGVSGANVLTF. Here the CDR3 DNA reads TGCGCCAGCAGCCCCCGAGGGGGGGGCGTTTCTGGGGCCAACGTCCTGACTTTC.

This rearrangement joins TRBV12-3 or TRBV12-4 to TRBJ1-2, with D possibly matching TRBD1 (6 bases). Trimming shortened V by 1 base and J by 6 bases, and 9 bases separated the two germline ends. CDR3 length equals 13 residues. CDR3 residues: CASSLDRDDGYTF. DNA for the CDR3: TGTGCCAGCAGTTTAGACAGGGACGATGGCTACACCTTC.

The chain uses TRBV11-2 and TRBJ2-5; perhaps TRBD2 as D (6 bases). The germline V gene has CDR1 SGHAT and CDR2 FQNNGV. This CDR3 has 16 residues. V gave up 1 base and J gave up 5 bases, with 17 bases separating them. The CDR3 loop is CASSLGFGSAGETQYF. Here the CDR3 DNA reads TGTGCCAGCAGCTTAGGGTTTGGTAGCGCGGGGGAGACCCAGTACTTC.

This clonotype was seen only a few times. The rearrangement links TRBV6-2 or TRBV6-3 to TRBJ2-2; D gene ambiguous. This CDR3 is 12 amino acids long. V lost 2 bases and J lost 5, with 3 bases in between. Germline V gene sequence: CDR1 MNHEY, CDR2 SVGEGT. CDR3 protein: CASSYKTGELFF. The CDR3 DNA sequence: TGTGCCAGCAGTTACAAGACCGGGGAGCTGTTTTTT.

The V gene is TRBV7-8, the J gene TRBJ1-4, with 8 positions matching TRBD1. V dropped 3 bases and J dropped 2; count of bases not matched to a gene: 2. The germline gives CDR1 SGHVS, CDR2 FQNEAQ. CDR3 size: 15 residues. The CDR3, as DNA: TGTGCCAGCAGCTTGGCAGGGGGCACTAATGAAAAACTGTTTTTT. It codes for CASSLAGGTNEKLFF.

The chain couples TRBV5-5 to TRBJ2-7, with 8 bases fitting TRBD1. CDR3 length equals 15 residues. Per the germline V gene, CDR1 is SGHKS and CDR2 is YYEKEE (reference sequence). The ends lost 4 bases at V and 5 bases at J; junction bases unmatched: 11. CDR3 in amino acids: CASSTRDRIMDEQYF. In nucleotides, the CDR3 is TGTGCCAGCAGCACCCGGGACAGGATTATGGACGAGCAGTACTTC.

The genes are TRBV4-1 and TRBJ2-5; 12 bases fit TRBD2. CDR3 size: 17 residues. Unmatched junction bases numbered 8, after V lost 0 bases and J lost 6 bases. Germline CDR1 MGHRA, CDR2 YSYEKL. The CDR3 protein is CASSQEPLAGGQKTQYF. The CDR3 DNA follows: TGCGCCAGCAGCCAAGAGCCCCTAGCGGGGGGGCAGAAGACCCAGTACTTC.

This clonotype was seen a few times. V is TRBV4-1 and J is TRBJ1-1, with D perhaps TRBD1 (6 bases). There are 16 residues in the CDR3. Germline CDR1 is MGHRA and CDR2 is YSYEKL. Trimming took 6 bases from V and 2 from J, leaving 19 bases between them. As DNA, the CDR3 is TGCGCCAGCAGTCTCCCTGGGGGGACATTAAACACTGAAGCTTTCTTT. Translation gives CASSLPGGTLNTEAFF.

This clonotype was counted between two and nine times. The V gene is TRBV27, the J gene TRBJ1-5, with 9 bases lining up with TRBD1. Germline V gene lookup returns CDR1 MNHEY and CDR2 SMNVEV (reference sequence). The CDR3 is made up of 16 amino acids. Germline trimming cut 1 base from V and 5 bases from J; bases unmatched to any gene: 6. The CDR3, as DNA: TGTGCCAGCAGTTTATATGGGACAGGGAGTCATCAGCCCCAGCATTTT. Protein sequence: CASSLYGTGSHQPQHF.